Below are 10 T cell receptor beta chains sequenced from a single sample in a study of T-cell reconstitution after alpha-beta-depleted transplantation in children. Unique molecular identifiers were built into the TCRbeta library. MiXCR, run by TCRdb on the PCR reads, gives a single entry per CDR3 protein. The sample lists hundreds of thousands of distinct CDR3 sequences; around 16% were seen once. Sequencing was performed on PBMCs from the stem cell graft donor, taken from the stem cell graft. These receptors were taken from a human donor who donated a stem cell graft to a child with acute myeloid leukemia.

The table lists this clonotype with a few counts. This chain uses TRBV20-1 with TRBJ1-6; D gene uncertain. This CDR3 spans 12 amino acids. CDR1 DFQATT and CDR2 SNEGSKA come from the germline V gene (reference sequence). The germline V and J ends were trimmed by 6 bases and 7 bases, with 10 bases remaining between them. CDR3 residues: CSALRVNSPLHF. CDR3 bases: TGCAGTGCGCTCCGGGTCAATTCACCCCTCCACTTT.

In its sample, this clonotype was seen many times. The V and J genes are TRBV5-6 and TRBJ2-7; D perhaps matches TRBD1 (5 bases). V lost 1 base and J lost 6, with 11 bases in between. Germline V CDR1 and CDR2: SGHDT, YYEEEE. This CDR3 is built from 13 residues. The CDR3 is CASSLTGASEQYF. The CDR3 DNA follows: TGTGCCAGCAGCTTGACAGGAGCCAGCGAGCAGTACTTC.

V and J are TRBV4-1 and TRBJ2-1; the D is unclear. Trimming left V 6 bases short and J 0 bases short, with 6 bases between. The CDR3 extends over 13 amino acids. The germline CDR1 and CDR2 sequences are MGHRA and YSYEKL. The CDR3 DNA reads as TGCGCCAGCAGTTCTTACTCCTACAATGAGCAGTTCTTC. It translates to CASSSYSYNEQFF.

J is TRBJ2-5 and V is TRBV4-1; a possible D gene is TRBD1 (5 bases). V gave up 1 base and J gave up 0 bases, with 12 bases separating them. Germline V gene sequence: CDR1 MGHRA, CDR2 YSYEKL. The CDR3 is 16 residues long. The CDR3 spells CASSQVGAGHQETQYF. Here the CDR3 DNA reads TGCGCCAGCAGCCAAGTAGGAGCAGGGCACCAAGAGACCCAGTACTTC.

The chain has TRBV5-1 and TRBJ2-7; D ambiguous. The CDR3 runs to 15 residues. Per the germline V gene, CDR1 is SGHRS and CDR2 is YFSETQ. Deletions cut 0 bases from V and 0 bases from J, with 10 bases between. CDR3 DNA: TGCGCCAGCAGCTTGGACGGGCTAAGCTCCTACGAGCAGTACGTC. This gives the protein CASSLDGLSSYEQYV.

CDR3 sequence (DNA): TGTGCCAGCAGTGAATTATCTGATCGCCGGGACAGTAATGAAAAACTGTTTTTT. Translation: CASSELSDRRDSNEKLFF. The rearrangement joins TRBV6-1 to TRBJ1-4; 7 bases map to TRBD1. The ends lost 2 bases at V and 4 bases at J; junction bases unmatched: 13. Germline CDR1 reads MNHNS; CDR2 reads SASEGT. This CDR3 is 18 amino acids long.

This clonotype was seen ten or more times. The rearrangement links TRBV12-3 or TRBV12-4 to TRBJ2-3; 8 nucleotides match TRBD2. The CDR3 spans 17 residues. The trim removed 1 base at V and 3 bases at J, leaving 9 bases unmatched. The chain's CDR3 is CASSLEVGGAKTDTQYF. The CDR3 DNA sequence: TGTGCCAGCAGTTTAGAGGTCGGGGGGGCTAAAACAGATACGCAGTATTTT.

In its sample, this clonotype was seen many times. The chain joins TRBV20-1 to TRBJ1-5, with unresolved D. The V end was cut by 5 bases, the J end by 2 bases, with 16 bases between. In germline, CDR1 is DFQATT, CDR2 SNEGSKA (reference sequence). This CDR3 comprises 15 residues. DNA of the CDR3: TGCAGTGCTTGGGCGGGGTTGGTCGGCAATCAGCCCCAGCATTTT. Protein: CSAWAGLVGNQPQHF.

This clonotype was seen at least ten times. The chain is built from TRBV15 and TRBJ2-5, with 8 bases that match TRBD2. The CDR3 contains 18 residues. Germline CDR1 LNHNV, CDR2 YYDKDF (reference sequence). V was clipped by 5 bases and J by 2 bases; unmatched bases: 16. CDR3 nucleotides: TGTGCCACCAGCTCGGGGAAGCCGGGACTAGAGAGACAAGAGACCCAGTACTTC. This sequence encodes CATSSGKPGLERQETQYF.

This clonotype was seen many times. The chain links TRBV5-1 to TRBJ2-1; D is perhaps TRBD2 (6 bases). The V gene lost 1 base and the J gene lost 4 bases, with 12 bases spanning the gap. This CDR3 has 15 residues. Germline V CDR1 and CDR2: SGHRS, YFSETQ. CDR3 loop: CASSLRLATYNEQFF. The CDR3 DNA reads as TGCGCCAGCAGCTTGAGGCTAGCGACTTACAATGAGCAGTTCTTC.